One sample yielded the 29 T cell receptor beta chains listed below, sequenced in a study of T-cell reconstitution after alpha-beta-depleted transplantation in children (dated by TCRdb to the mid-2010s). The treatment or condition label corresponds to: allogeneic hematopoietic cell transplantation with graft depleted of TCRalphabeta T cells and CD19 B cells. Library construction relied on PCR. The sample was run on an Illumina HiSeq 2500. To normalize quantification of the TCRbeta repertoire, the TCR libraries were built with molecular barcoding that relied on unique molecular identifiers. The public reads were quality trimmed at Q25 with fastp and then assembled into clones with MiXCR by TCRdb, keeping productive beta chains. Each CDR3 protein appears once, grouped with its most common genes and DNA. The sample has about 460,000 distinct CDR3 sequences on record, approximately 10% of them singletons. Clones ranked in the top ten supply 13% to 15% of the sample.

The input for sequencing was PBMCs, mostly from graft donor cells, taken 180 days after TCRalphabeta/CD19-depleted stem cell transplant. All receptors come from a female patient aged 2-15 years who had a stem cell transplant for aplastic anemia, so the T cells may come from the graft donor.

The table lists this clonotype with many counts. The chain couples TRBV10-3 to TRBJ2-1; 9 bases agree with TRBD1. V shed 6 bases, J shed 6 bases, and the junction held 9 bases outside the gene matches. Germline V gene sequence: CDR1 ENHRY, CDR2 SYGVKD. The CDR3 runs to 15 residues. The CDR3 nucleotides are TGTGCCATCAGGGGGGGACAGGGTGTTTCCAATGAGCAGTTCTTC. Its translation is CAIRGGQGVSNEQFF.

Ten or more counts support this clonotype. Germline is not matched at one junction end, which may reflect a read error. V and J are TRBV12-3 or TRBV12-4 and TRBJ2-2; D unresolved. The CDR3 runs to 14 residues. The DNA for the CDR3 is TGCGCCAGCAGCCCGGGCCAGAACACCGGGGAGCTGTTTTTT. Translated, it gives CASSPGQNTGELFF.

This clonotype occurred a few times. The chain combines TRBV7-8 with TRBJ2-7; tentative D call: TRBD2 (7 bases). V gave up 3 bases and J gave up 2 bases, with 14 bases separating them. The germline V gene has CDR1 SGHVS and CDR2 FQNEAQ. This CDR3 region has 15 residues. The CDR3 here is CASSFTGGSAYEQYF. Written as DNA, the CDR3 is TGTGCCAGCAGCTTTACGGGGGGCTCAGCCTACGAGCAGTACTTC.

The chain carries TRBV4-2 and TRBJ2-3, with TRBD2 matching 9 bases. V shed 6 bases, J shed 4 bases, and the junction held 23 bases outside the gene matches. The CDR3 is made up of 20 amino acids. CDR1 LGHNA and CDR2 YNFKEQ come from the germline V gene. CDR3 amino acids: CASSHPPIFLAGETADTQYF. The CDR3 DNA is TGTGCCAGCAGTCATCCGCCCATTTTCTTAGCGGGAGAAACGGCAGATACGCAGTATTTT.

This sequence joins TRBV12-3 or TRBV12-4 and TRBJ1-2; the match to TRBD1 covers 8 bases. Unmatched junction bases numbered 5, after V lost 1 base and J lost 7 bases. The CDR3 spans 14 residues. The CDR3, as DNA: TGTGCCAGCAGTTTAGGATCGACAGGGGCTGGCTACACCTTC. Translated, it gives CASSLGSTGAGYTF.

This clonotype turned up a few times. This rearrangement joins TRBV6-1 to TRBJ2-4; 9 nucleotides agree with TRBD1. The J segment lost 0 bases and the V segment lost 6 bases, leaving 9 bases of the junction unmatched. The V gene's germline CDR1 is MNHNS and CDR2 SASEGT. The CDR3 runs to 17 residues. CDR3 sequence: CASRIWTGDGAKNIQYF. The CDR3 bases are TGTGCCAGCAGAATTTGGACAGGGGATGGAGCCAAAAACATTCAGTACTTC.

This clonotype has ten or more counts. DNA for the CDR3: TGTGCCAGCAGCTTGATACTAGCCAAAAACATTCAGTACTTC. It yields the protein CASSLILAKNIQYF. V and J are TRBV5-6 and TRBJ2-4; no clear D gene. The V end was cut by 1 base, the J end by 0 bases, with 5 bases between. Germline V gene sequence: CDR1 SGHDT, CDR2 YYEEEE. CDR3 length: 14 amino acids.

This clonotype was seen at least ten times. DNA of the CDR3: TGTGCCAGCAGCTATGATCCAAGGCCTTCAGGCTACAATGAGCAGTTCTTC. Its translation is CASSYDPRPSGYNEQFF. V usage is TRBV5-5 and J usage is TRBJ2-1; D call uncertain. The CDR3 spans 17 residues. V was cut by 3 bases and J by 3 bases, with 19 bases left in between. The germline CDR1 and CDR2 sequences are SGHKS and YYEKEE (reference sequence).

The V and J genes are TRBV6-2 or TRBV6-3 and TRBJ2-1; 12 bases align to TRBD2. This CDR3 is built from 14 residues. The V gene's germline CDR1 is MNHEY and CDR2 SVGEGT. The J segment lost 6 bases and the V segment lost 8 bases, leaving 5 bases of the junction unmatched. The CDR3 nucleotides are TGTGCCAGCCGACTAGCGGGGGCCCCCAATGAGCAGTTCTTC. Amino acids: CASRLAGAPNEQFF.

V is TRBV28 and J is TRBJ2-7; D may correspond to TRBD1 or TRBD2 (6 bases each). Trimming pared 8 bases from V and 0 bases from J, leaving 17 bases between. CDR3 length: 15 residues. The germline CDR1 and CDR2 sequences are MDHEN and SYDVKM. CDR3 in DNA: TGTGCCAGCTCCGGACAGTCGGGGGTCTCCTACGAGCAGTACTTC. Its protein product is CASSGQSGVSYEQYF.

This clonotype has more than one count but fewer than ten. J is TRBJ2-1 and V is TRBV25-1, with no clear D. The CDR3 is 16 amino acids. The germline V gene has CDR1 MGHDK and CDR2 SYGVNS. Trimming took 3 bases from V and 5 from J, leaving 17 bases between them. DNA for the CDR3: TGTGCCAGCAGTGAGCTTCAATTCCCACCCAACAATGAGCAGTTCTTC. Amino acids: CASSELQFPPNNEQFF.

This chain uses TRBV11-2 with TRBJ2-1, with 13 positions matching TRBD2. In germline, CDR1 is SGHAT, CDR2 FQNNGV. The junction had 9 bases not matched to a gene; V was cut back by 5 bases and J by 8 bases. The CDR3 is 16 residues long. This CDR3 reads CASSARLAGGGYEQFF. CDR3 nucleotide sequence: TGTGCCAGCAGCGCGAGACTAGCGGGAGGTGGGTATGAGCAGTTCTTC. Full variable domain (rest looked up from reference TRBV11-2 and TRBJ2-1): EAGVAQSPRYKIIEKRQSVAFWCNPISGHATLYWYQQILGQGPKLLIQFQNNGVVDDSQLPKDRFSAERLKGVDSTLKIQPAKLEDSAVYLCASSARLAGGGYEQFFGPGTRLTVL.

The rearrangement joins TRBV6-1 to TRBJ1-2, with TRBD1 matching 7 bases. Germline-derived CDR1 and CDR2 are MNHNS and SASEGT. The length of the CDR3 is 13 residues. The trim removed 10 bases at V and 2 bases at J, leaving 7 bases unmatched. This chain's CDR3 is CATNRGRNYGYTF. DNA for the CDR3: TGTGCCACTAACAGGGGAAGGAACTATGGCTACACCTTC.

This clonotype was seen repeatedly, ten times or more. This chain connects TRBV15 to TRBJ2-7; 9 bases line up with TRBD1. Germline V gene lookup returns CDR1 LNHNV and CDR2 YYDKDF (reference sequence). V lost 5 bases to trimming and J lost 3 bases; unmatched junction nucleotides: 8. The CDR3 loop spans 15 amino acids. CDR3 sequence reads: CATSAPGTGIYEQYF. Written as DNA, the CDR3 is TGTGCCACCAGCGCCCCGGGGACAGGGATCTACGAGCAGTACTTC.

The chain is built from TRBV2 and TRBJ1-2; D might be TRBD1 (5 bases). V was pared by 6 bases and J by 4 bases, with 12 bases between. Germline-derived CDR1 and CDR2 are SNHLY and FYNNEI. The CDR3 totals 13 residues. In DNA, the CDR3 is TGTGCCAGCAGCGCCGACAGAGTCTATGGCTACACCTTC. As protein: CASSADRVYGYTF.

The CDR3 sequence: CASSPGQGVSNQPQHF. The CDR3 DNA is TGTGCCAGCAGCCCTGGACAGGGGGTAAGCAATCAGCCCCAGCATTTT. The chain is built from TRBV12-3 or TRBV12-4 and TRBJ1-5; TRBD1 agrees at 10 bases. J was trimmed by 1 base and V by 6 bases; bases with no gene match: 6. The CDR3 sequence is 16 residues long.

The chain carries TRBV9 and TRBJ1-6; 7 bases fit TRBD1. CDR1 is SGDLS, CDR2 YYNGEE, per germline. The CDR3 covers 15 residues. The V gene end was trimmed by 0 bases and the J gene end by 9 bases; junction bases not matched to a gene: 6. The CDR3 region is CASSVEDREGSPLHF. CDR3 nucleotide sequence: TGTGCCAGCAGCGTAGAAGACAGGGAGGGTTCACCCCTCCACTTT. The entire variable domain, with the rest obtained from reference TRBV9 and TRBJ1-6, is as follows: DSGVTQTPKHLITATGQRVTLRCSPRSGDLSVYWYQQSLDQGLQFLIQYYNGEERAKGNILERFSAQQFPDLHSELNLSSLELGDSALYFCASSVEDREGSPLHFGNGTRLTVT.

Ten or more counts support this clonotype. A read error may account for a junction end that differs from germline. The chain employs TRBV12-3 or TRBV12-4 and TRBJ2-1; D not certain. The length of the CDR3 is 12 residues. CDR3 in DNA: TGCGCCAGCAGCTTCGGCGGCAATGAGCAGTTCTTC. The encoded protein is CASSFGGNEQFF.

This chain links TRBV5-1 with TRBJ1-2; a possible D gene is TRBD1 (6 bases). V was shortened by 0 bases and J by 4 bases, with 19 bases between the two germline ends. The length of the CDR3 is 17 residues. CDR1 is SGHRS and CDR2 is YFSETQ in the germline V gene. DNA of the CDR3: TGCGCCAGCAGCTTGGTGGGGGGCCGTTATGCACCCTATGGCTACACCTTC. Its protein product is CASSLVGGRYAPYGYTF.

This clonotype was counted a few times. This chain links TRBV11-2 with TRBJ2-3, with 14 positions matching TRBD2. Germline CDR1 is SGHAT and CDR2 is FQNNGV. Trimming took 6 bases from V and 3 from J; bases not matched to a gene: 2. CDR3 length: 15 residues. The CDR3 spells CASSRLAGGTDTQYF. CDR3 nucleotides: TGTGCCAGCAGTCGACTAGCGGGAGGGACAGATACGCAGTATTTT.

V gene TRBV10-2 combines with J gene TRBJ2-1; 14 bases agree with TRBD2. The J segment lost 2 bases and the V segment lost 7 bases, leaving 10 bases of the junction unmatched. CDR1 is WSHSY, CDR2 SAAADI, per germline. The CDR3 is 18 amino acids. The CDR3 reads CASTLLGLAGVTYNEQFF. DNA of the CDR3: TGCGCCAGCACCCTTCTGGGACTAGCGGGAGTTACCTACAATGAGCAGTTCTTC.

This clonotype occurred many times. The chain links TRBV4-3 to TRBJ2-3, with a weak D call TRBD2 (5 bases). Germline V gene sequence: CDR1 LGHNA, CDR2 YSLEER. The CDR3 contains 14 residues. Deletions cut 2 bases from V and 4 bases from J, with 10 bases between. The CDR3 DNA follows: TGCGCCAGCAGCCAATACCTAGCAGCAGATACGCAGTATTTT. Its translation: CASSQYLAADTQYF.

This clonotype was detected a few times. The rearrangement joins TRBV7-8 to TRBJ1-3; 9 bases fit TRBD1. Germline CDR1 is SGHVS and CDR2 is FQNEAQ. The V and J ends lost 5 bases and 0 bases, in that order; junction bases with no gene match: 8. CDR3 length: 17 amino acids. The CDR3 loop is CASSRRDRVLSGNTIYF. The CDR3 bases are TGTGCCAGCAGCCGCCGGGACAGGGTACTCTCTGGAAACACCATATATTTT.

This clonotype appeared many times. This chain uses TRBV5-1 with TRBJ2-1; the D call may be TRBD1 or TRBD2 (5 bases each). Trimming shortened V by 7 bases and J by 4 bases, and 18 bases separated the two germline ends. The length of the CDR3 is 15 residues. The germline V gene encodes CDR1 SGHRS and CDR2 YFSETQ. CDR3 sequence (DNA): TGCGCCAGCGCACAAATGGCTGGGGGATACAATGAGCAGTTCTTC. Translating gives CASAQMAGGYNEQFF.

This clonotype appeared a few times. V is TRBV7-2 and J is TRBJ2-2, with D possibly being TRBD1 or TRBD2 (6 bases each). Trimming removed 7 bases at V and 3 bases at J, with 21 bases between. The germline V gene has CDR1 SGHTA and CDR2 FQGNSA. There are 17 residues in the CDR3. In DNA, the CDR3 is TGTGCCAGCACAATCTGGTTTGGGGGGCGCGACACCGGGGAGCTGTTTTTT. Protein sequence: CASTIWFGGRDTGELFF.

To note about this clonotype: Germline is not matched at one junction end, which may reflect a read error. Written as DNA, the CDR3 is TGTGTCAGCAGCGAGAGACGAGGTCTCTATGGCTACACCTTC. It specifies CVSSERRGLYGYTF. This chain connects TRBV7-2 to TRBJ1-2; D not certain. This CDR3 comprises 14 residues. Germline CDR1 reads SGHTA; CDR2 reads FQGNSA.

V is TRBV27 and J is TRBJ2-7, with 11 bases identical to TRBD1. The CDR3 sequence is 13 residues long. Germline values: CDR1 MNHEY, CDR2 SMNVEV (reference sequence). V lost 5 bases, J lost 6 bases, and 3 bases stayed unmatched. CDR3 in amino acids: CASSQDRGREQYV. Here the CDR3 DNA reads TGTGCCAGCAGTCAGGACAGGGGGCGCGAGCAGTACGTC.

The sample holds a few counts of this clonotype. This chain connects TRBV12-3 or TRBV12-4 to TRBJ1-4, with D maybe TRBD1 (5 bases). Trimming stripped 5 bases from V and 8 bases from J, with 21 bases between. The CDR3 has 16 amino acids. The CDR3 spells CASSTPWGDPGEKLFF. CDR3 in DNA: TGTGCCAGCAGTACCCCCTGGGGCGACCCGGGGGAAAAACTGTTTTTT.

This clonotype has ten or more counts. This rearrangement joins TRBV5-1 to TRBJ2-1; tentatively, D is TRBD2 (5 bases). The CDR3 spans 17 residues. V lost 1 base and J lost 4, with 18 bases in between. Germline V CDR1 and CDR2: SGHRS, YFSETQ. The CDR3 reads CASSLSRASSLYNEQFF. DNA for the CDR3: TGCGCCAGCAGCTTGTCCCGGGCTAGCAGCCTATACAATGAGCAGTTCTTC.